Sequencing of this TCR beta chain was carried out in a study of T cell repertoires in cytomegalovirus infection. Study information: Epitope selection comprised recently identified HLA-C-restricted CMV epitopes and well-studied HLA-B-restricted CMV epitopes. Both a matching HLA type and CMV infection were indicated by public TCR beta signatures.

This clonotype has only a few counts. What it recognizes is unknown. One junction end does not reproduce the germline sequence, and a read error may be involved. TCRdb re-called the reads with MiXCR, one entry per CDR3 protein. Among approximately 89,000 distinct CDR3 sequences listed, roughly a quarter were seen once. Broader study findings: CMV-specific TCR beta clonotypes restricted by HLA-C dominated the ex vivo response. Based on cumulative public TCR beta family frequency, carriers of CMV plus the relevant HLA were identified.

The V gene's germline CDR1 is LGHNA and CDR2 YSLEER. The CDR3 is 13 amino acids. The input for sequencing was CD8+ T cells from cultured PBMCs, taken from culture after CMV antigen stimulation. This sequence was found in a human donor in good health (CMV status not recorded). Some clones in this sample may be carry-over from other donors' samples. The chain employs TRBV4-3 and TRBJ2-7; no clear D. CDR3 amino acids: CASSQGHSDEQYF. The CDR3, as DNA: TGCGCCAGCAGCCAAGGGCACTCCGACGAGCAGTACTTC.